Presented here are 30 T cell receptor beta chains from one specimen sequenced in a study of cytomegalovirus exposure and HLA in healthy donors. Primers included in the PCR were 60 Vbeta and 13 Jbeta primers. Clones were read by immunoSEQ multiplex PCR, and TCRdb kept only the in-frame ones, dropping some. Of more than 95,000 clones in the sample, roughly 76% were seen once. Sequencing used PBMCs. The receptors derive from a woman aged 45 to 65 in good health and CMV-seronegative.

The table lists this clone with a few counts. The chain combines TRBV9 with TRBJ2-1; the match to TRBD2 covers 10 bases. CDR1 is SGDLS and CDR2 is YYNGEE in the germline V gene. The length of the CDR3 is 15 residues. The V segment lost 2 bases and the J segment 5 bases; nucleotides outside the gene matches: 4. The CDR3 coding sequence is TGTGCCAGCAGCGTCATCGGACTAGCGGACAATGAGCAGTTCTTC. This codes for CASSVIGLADNEQFF.

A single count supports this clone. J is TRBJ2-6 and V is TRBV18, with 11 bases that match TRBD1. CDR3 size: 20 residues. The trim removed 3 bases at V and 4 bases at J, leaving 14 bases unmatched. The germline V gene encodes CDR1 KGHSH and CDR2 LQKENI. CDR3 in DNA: TGTGCCAGCTCACCTTATCATGCCGGACAGGGGGCCTCGGGGGCCAACGTCCTGACTTTC. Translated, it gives CASSPYHAGQGASGANVLTF.

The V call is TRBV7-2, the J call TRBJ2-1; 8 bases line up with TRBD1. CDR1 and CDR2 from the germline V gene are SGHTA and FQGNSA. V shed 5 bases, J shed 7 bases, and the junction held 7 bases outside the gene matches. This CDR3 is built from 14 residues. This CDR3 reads CASSPRTGRNEQFF. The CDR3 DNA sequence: TGTGCCAGCAGCCCCCGGACAGGGAGGAATGAGCAGTTCTTC.

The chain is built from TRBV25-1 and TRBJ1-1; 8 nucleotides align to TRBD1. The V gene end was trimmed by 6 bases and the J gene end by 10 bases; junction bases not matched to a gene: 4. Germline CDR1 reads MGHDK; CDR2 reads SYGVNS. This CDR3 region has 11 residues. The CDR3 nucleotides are TGTGCCAGCAGCCAGGGGGCAGGAGCTTTCTTT. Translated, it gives CASSQGAGAFF.

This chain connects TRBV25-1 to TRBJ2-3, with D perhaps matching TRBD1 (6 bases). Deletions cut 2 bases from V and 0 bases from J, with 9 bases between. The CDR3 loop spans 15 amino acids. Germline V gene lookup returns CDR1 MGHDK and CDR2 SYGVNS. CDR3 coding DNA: TGTGCCAGCAGTGAAGGTAGGGGGAGCACAGATACGCAGTATTTT. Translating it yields CASSEGRGSTDTQYF.

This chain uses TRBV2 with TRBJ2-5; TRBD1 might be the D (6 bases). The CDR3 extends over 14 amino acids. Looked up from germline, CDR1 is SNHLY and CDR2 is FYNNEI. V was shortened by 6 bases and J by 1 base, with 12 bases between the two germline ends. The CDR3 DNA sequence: TGTGCCAGCAGGCCAGGGGTAACCCAAGAGACCCAGTACTTC. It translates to CASRPGVTQETQYF. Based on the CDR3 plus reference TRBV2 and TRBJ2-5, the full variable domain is EPEVTQTPSHQVTQMGQEVILRCVPISNHLYFYWYRQILGQKVEFLVSFYNNEISEKSEIFDDQFSVERPDGSNFTLKIRSTKLEDSAMYFCASRPGVTQETQYFGPGTRLLVL.

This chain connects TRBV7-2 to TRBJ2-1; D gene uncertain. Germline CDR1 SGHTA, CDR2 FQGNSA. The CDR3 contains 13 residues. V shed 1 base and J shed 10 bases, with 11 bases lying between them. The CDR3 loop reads CASSLGAKDEQFF. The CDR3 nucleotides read TGTGCCAGCAGCTTAGGGGCGAAAGACGAGCAGTTCTTC.

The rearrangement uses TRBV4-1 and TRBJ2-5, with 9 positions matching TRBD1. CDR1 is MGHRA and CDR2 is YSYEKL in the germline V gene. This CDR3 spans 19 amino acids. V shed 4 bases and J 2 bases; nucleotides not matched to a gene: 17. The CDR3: CASSLMPRSGTGRQETQYF. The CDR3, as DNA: TGCGCCAGCAGCCTAATGCCACGGTCCGGGACAGGGCGGCAAGAGACCCAGTACTTC.

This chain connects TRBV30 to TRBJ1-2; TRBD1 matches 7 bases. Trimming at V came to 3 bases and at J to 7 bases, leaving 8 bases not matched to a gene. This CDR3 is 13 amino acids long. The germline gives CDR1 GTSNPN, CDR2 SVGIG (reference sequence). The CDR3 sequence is CAWSGGDRGGYTF. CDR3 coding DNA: TGTGCCTGGAGCGGAGGGGACAGAGGTGGCTACACCTTC.

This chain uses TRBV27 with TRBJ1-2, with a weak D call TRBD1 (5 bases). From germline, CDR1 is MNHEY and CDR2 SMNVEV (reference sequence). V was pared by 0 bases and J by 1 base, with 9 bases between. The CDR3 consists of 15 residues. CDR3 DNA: TGTGCCAGCAGTTTATCAACAGGCATTAACTATGGCTACACCTTC. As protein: CASSLSTGINYGYTF.

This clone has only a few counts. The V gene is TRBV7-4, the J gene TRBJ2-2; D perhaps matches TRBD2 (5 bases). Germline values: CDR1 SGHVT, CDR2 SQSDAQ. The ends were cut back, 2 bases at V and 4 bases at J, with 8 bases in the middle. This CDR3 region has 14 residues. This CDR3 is CASSLLACTGELFF. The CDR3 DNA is TGTGCCAGCAGCTTATTAGCGTGCACCGGGGAGCTGTTTTTT.

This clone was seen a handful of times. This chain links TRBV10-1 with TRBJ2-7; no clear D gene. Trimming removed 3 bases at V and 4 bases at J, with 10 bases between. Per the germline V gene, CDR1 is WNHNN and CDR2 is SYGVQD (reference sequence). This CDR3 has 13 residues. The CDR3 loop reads CASSEMGRYEQYF. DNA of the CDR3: TGCGCCAGCAGTGAAATGGGCAGATACGAGCAGTACTTC.

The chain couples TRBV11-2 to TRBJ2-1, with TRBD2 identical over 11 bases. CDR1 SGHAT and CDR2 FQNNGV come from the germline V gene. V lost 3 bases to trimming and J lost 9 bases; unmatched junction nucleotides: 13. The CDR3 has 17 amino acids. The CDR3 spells CASSFSLAGGIAVEQFF. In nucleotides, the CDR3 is TGTGCCAGCAGCTTCTCTCTAGCGGGAGGAATTGCGGTTGAGCAGTTCTTC.

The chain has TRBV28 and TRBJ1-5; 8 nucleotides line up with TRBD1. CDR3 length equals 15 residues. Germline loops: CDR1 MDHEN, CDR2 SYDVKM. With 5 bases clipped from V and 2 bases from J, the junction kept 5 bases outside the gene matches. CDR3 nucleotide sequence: TGTGCCAGCAGTGTTGACAGGGGTGGCAATCAGCCCCAGCATTTT. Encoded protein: CASSVDRGGNQPQHF.

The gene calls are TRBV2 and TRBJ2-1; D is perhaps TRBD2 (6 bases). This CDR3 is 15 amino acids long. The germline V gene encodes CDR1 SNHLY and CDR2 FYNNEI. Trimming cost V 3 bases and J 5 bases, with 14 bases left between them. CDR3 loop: CASSEGSSDDNEQFF. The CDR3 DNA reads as TGTGCCAGCAGTGAGGGGTCTAGCGACGACAATGAGCAGTTCTTC.

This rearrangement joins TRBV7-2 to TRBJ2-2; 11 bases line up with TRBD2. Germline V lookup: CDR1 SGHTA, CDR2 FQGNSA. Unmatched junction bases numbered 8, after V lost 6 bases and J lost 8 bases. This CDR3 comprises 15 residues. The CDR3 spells CASSSTPSGRGELFF. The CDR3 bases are TGTGCCAGCAGTTCAACTCCTAGCGGGAGGGGGGAGCTGTTTTTT. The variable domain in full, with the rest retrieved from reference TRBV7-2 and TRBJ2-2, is GAGVSQSPSNKVTEKGKDVELRCDPISGHTALYWYRQSLGQGLEFLIYFQGNSAPDKSGLPSDRFSAERTGGSVSTLTIQRTQQEDSAVYLCASSSTPSGRGELFFGEGSRLTVL.

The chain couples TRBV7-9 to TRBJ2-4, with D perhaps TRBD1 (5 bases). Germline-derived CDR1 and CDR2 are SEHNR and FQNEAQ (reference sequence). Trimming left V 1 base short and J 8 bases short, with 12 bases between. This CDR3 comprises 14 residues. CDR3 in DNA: TGTGCCAGCAGCTTAGTGGCAGGGTGGGACATTCAGTACTTC. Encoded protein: CASSLVAGWDIQYF. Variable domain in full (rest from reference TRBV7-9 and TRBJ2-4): DTGVSQNPRHKITKRGQNVTFRCDPISEHNRLYWYRQTLGQGPEFLTYFQNEAQLEKSRLLSDRFSAERPKGSFSTLEIQRTEQGDSAMYLCASSLVAGWDIQYFGAGTRLSVL.

CDR3: CASSLDPPRAGDETQYF. The DNA for the CDR3 is TGTGCCAGCAGCTTAGACCCCCCGCGAGCGGGAGATGAGACCCAGTACTTC. The chain joins TRBV7-2 to TRBJ2-5; TRBD2 matches 8 bases. Trimming at V came to 1 base and at J to 5 bases, leaving 12 bases not matched to a gene. There are 17 residues in the CDR3. Germline V gene sequence: CDR1 SGHTA, CDR2 FQGNSA.

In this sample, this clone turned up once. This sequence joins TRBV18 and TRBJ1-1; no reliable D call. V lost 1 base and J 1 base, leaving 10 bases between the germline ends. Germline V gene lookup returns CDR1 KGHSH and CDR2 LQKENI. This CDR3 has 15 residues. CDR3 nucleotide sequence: TGTGCCAGCTCACCACAACCAGGAAGGAACACTGAAGCTTTCTTT. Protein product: CASSPQPGRNTEAFF.

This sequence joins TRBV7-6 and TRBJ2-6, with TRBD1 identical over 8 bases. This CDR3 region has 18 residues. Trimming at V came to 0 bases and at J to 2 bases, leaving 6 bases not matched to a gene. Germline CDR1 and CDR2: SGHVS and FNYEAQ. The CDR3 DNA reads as TGTGCCAGCAGCTTAGCGGGCAGGGGGCGGACTGGGGCCAACGTCCTGACTTTC. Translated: CASSLAGRGRTGANVLTF. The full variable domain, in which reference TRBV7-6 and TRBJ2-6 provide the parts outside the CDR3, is GAGVSQSPRYKVTKRGQDVALRCDPISGHVSLYWYRQALGQGPEFLTYFNYEAQQDKSGLPNDRFSAERPEGSISTLTIQRTEQRDSAMYRCASSLAGRGRTGANVLTFGAGSRLTVL.

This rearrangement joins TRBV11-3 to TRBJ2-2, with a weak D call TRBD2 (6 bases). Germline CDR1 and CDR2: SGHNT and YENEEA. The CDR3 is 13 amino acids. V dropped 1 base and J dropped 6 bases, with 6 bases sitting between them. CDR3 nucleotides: TGTGCCAGCAGCTTAGGGAGGGCCGGGGAGCTGTTTTTT. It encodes CASSLGRAGELFF.

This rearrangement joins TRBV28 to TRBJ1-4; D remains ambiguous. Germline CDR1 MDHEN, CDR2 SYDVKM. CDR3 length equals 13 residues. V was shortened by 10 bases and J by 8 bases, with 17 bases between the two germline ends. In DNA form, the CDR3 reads TGTGCCAATCAAAAGACCAACAGCGAAAAACTGTTTTTT. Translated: CANQKTNSEKLFF. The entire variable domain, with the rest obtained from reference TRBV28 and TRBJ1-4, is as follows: DVKVTQSSRYLVKRTGEKVFLECVQDMDHENMFWYRQDPGLGLRLIYFSYDVKMKEKGDIPEGYSVSREKKERFSLILESASTNQTSMYLCANQKTNSEKLFFGSGTQLSVL.

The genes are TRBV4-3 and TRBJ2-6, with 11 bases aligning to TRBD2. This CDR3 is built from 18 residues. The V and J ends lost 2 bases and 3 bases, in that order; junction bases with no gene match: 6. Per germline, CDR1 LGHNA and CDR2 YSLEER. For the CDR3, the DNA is TGCGCCAGCAGCCAAAATCTAGCGGGAGGCTTTGGGGCCAACGTCCTGACTTTC. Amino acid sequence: CASSQNLAGGFGANVLTF.

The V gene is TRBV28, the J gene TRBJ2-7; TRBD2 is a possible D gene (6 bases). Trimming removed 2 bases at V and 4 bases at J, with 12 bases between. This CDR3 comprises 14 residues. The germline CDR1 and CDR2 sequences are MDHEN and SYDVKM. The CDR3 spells CASSLSGGTYEQYF. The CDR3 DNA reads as TGTGCCAGCAGTTTAAGCGGAGGGACTTACGAGCAGTACTTC.

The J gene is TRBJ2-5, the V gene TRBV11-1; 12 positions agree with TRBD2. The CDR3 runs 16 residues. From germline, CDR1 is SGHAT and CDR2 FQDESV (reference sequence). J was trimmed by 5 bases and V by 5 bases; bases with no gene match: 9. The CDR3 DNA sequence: TGTGCCAGCAGCCCCAGAGGGACTAGCGGGCTGGAGACCCAGTACTTC. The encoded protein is CASSPRGTSGLETQYF.

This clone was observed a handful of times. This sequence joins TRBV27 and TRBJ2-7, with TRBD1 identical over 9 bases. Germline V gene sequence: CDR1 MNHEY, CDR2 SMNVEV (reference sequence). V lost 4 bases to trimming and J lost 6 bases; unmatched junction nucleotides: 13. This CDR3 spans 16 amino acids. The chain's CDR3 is CASSSTRTGVTGEQYF. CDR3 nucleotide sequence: TGTGCCAGCAGTTCAACGCGGACAGGGGTAACAGGCGAGCAGTACTTC.

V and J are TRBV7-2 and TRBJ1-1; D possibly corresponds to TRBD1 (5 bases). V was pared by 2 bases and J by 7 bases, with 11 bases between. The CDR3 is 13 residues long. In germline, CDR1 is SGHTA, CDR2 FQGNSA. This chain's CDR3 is CASSLSRVGEAFF. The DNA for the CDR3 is TGTGCCAGCAGCTTATCCAGGGTCGGTGAAGCTTTCTTT.

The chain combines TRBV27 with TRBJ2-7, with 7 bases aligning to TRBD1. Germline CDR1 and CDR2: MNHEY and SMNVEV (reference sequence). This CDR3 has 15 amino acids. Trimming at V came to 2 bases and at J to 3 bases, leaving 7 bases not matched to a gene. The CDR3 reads CASSLGPGQIYEQYF. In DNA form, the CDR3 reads TGTGCCAGCAGTTTAGGGCCGGGACAGATCTACGAGCAGTACTTC.

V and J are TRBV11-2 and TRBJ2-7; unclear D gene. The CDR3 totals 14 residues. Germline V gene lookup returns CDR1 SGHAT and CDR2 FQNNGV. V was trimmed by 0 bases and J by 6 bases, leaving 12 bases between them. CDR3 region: CASSLDGPSREQYF. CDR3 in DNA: TGTGCCAGCAGCTTAGACGGTCCGTCTCGCGAGCAGTACTTC.

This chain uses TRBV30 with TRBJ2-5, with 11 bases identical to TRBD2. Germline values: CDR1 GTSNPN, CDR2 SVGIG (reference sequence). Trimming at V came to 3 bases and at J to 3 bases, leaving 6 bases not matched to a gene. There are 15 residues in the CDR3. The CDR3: CAWSRELAGEETQYF. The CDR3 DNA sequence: TGTGCCTGGAGCCGAGAACTAGCGGGAGAAGAGACCCAGTACTTC. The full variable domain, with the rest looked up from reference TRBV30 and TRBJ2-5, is SQTIHQWPATLVQPVGSPLSLECTVEGTSNPNLYWYRQAAGRGLQLLFYSVGIGQISSEVPQNLSASRPQDRQFILSSKKLLLSDSGFYLCAWSRELAGEETQYFGPGTRLLVL.